A selection of T cell receptor beta chains follows, all from one sample in a study of shared clonotypes between healthy human individuals. Using immunoSEQ multiplex PCR, the repertoire was profiled, and TCRdb retains in-frame clones only, with some absent. The data contain about 1,800,000 clones, about 95% of them singletons. Material for sequencing was naive CD8+ T cells sorted from blood. All receptors derive from a man between 18 and 29 years old in good health. Both conserved end residues are part of each CDR3. A D gene is named only where the DNA matches it firmly. Only some rows state a clone size, as once, few, many or a class for expanded clones.

few	TRBJ2-7	TRBD2	TRBV19	TGTGCCAGTAGTCTTAGCGGGAGCTCCTACGAGCAGTACTTC	CASSLSGSSYEQYF
.	TRBJ2-7	.	TRBV7-9	TGTGCCAGCAGCTTAATACCCTACGAGCAGTACTTC	CASSLIPYEQYF
few	TRBJ2-2	.	TRBV19	TGTGCCAGTAGTATAGGCGGGACCGGGGAGCTGTTTTTT	CASSIGGTGELFF
.	TRBJ2-7	.	TRBV6-5	TGTGCCAGTACGAGACCCATTCCCCCCTACGAGCAGTACTTC	CASTRPIPPYEQYF
.	TRBJ2-5	TRBD1	TRBV6-5	TGTGCCAGCAGTTTAGCAGGGGGCAGGAAAGAGACCCAGTACTTC	CASSLAGGRKETQYF
.	TRBJ2-2	.	TRBV11-2	TGTGCCAGCAGCTTAGGAGCGGGGAACACCGGGGAGCTGTTTTTT	CASSLGAGNTGELFF
.	TRBJ2-2	TRBD2	TRBV9	TGTGCCAGCAGCGTAGCGGCTAGCGGGGAGTCGAACACCGGGGAGCTGTTTTTT	CASSVAASGESNTGELFF
.	TRBJ2-3	.	TRBV7-6	TGTGCCAGCAGCTTAGGGGTGCAGCTCTCCCCTTCTAGCACAGATACGCAGTATTTT	CASSLGVQLSPSSTDTQYF
once	TRBJ1-2	.	TRBV2	TGTGCCAGCCAGGACGGGTACCTCTCTAACTATGGCTACACCTTC	CASQDGYLSNYGYTF
.	TRBJ2-7	.	TRBV6-5	TGTGCCAGCAGTTACTTAGTGACGAAGGAAACCTACGAGCAGTACTTC	CASSYLVTKETYEQYF
.	TRBJ1-6	.	TRBV7-9	TGTGCCAGCAGCTTAGATGGTCGAGGGGCCCCCCTCCACTTT	CASSLDGRGAPLHF
.	TRBJ2-7	TRBD1	TRBV28	TGTGCCAGCAGTTCCCCTTTCGGACAGGGAGTGAACGAGCAGTACTTC	CASSSPFGQGVNEQYF
.	TRBJ2-5	.	TRBV5-6	TGTGCCAGCAGCCCCCGGGACCGGGTTTGGGAGACCCAGTACTTC	CASSPRDRVWETQYF
.	TRBJ1-2	.	TRBV5-6	TGTGCCAGCTCTACGGGAAACTATGGCTACACCTTC	CASSTGNYGYTF
.	TRBJ2-5	TRBD1	TRBV6-5	TGTGCCAGCAGTTACGATTTCACAGGGGCCCAGTACTTC	CASSYDFTGAQYF
.	TRBJ1-4	TRBD1	TRBV7-9	TGTGCCAGCAGCTCCACAGGGGGCTTAGGGGAAAAACTGTTTTTT	CASSSTGGLGEKLFF
.	TRBJ2-2	TRBD2	TRBV4-1	TGCGCCAGCAGCCAAATACCGGGACTAGCGGGGGACACCGGGGAGCTGTTTTTT	CASSQIPGLAGDTGELFF
.	TRBJ2-5	.	TRBV5-6	TGTGCCAGCAGCCTGGACTTCGCCCAAGAGACCCAGTACTTC	CASSLDFAQETQYF
.	TRBJ2-5	.	TRBV11-2	TGTGCCAGCAGGGCCGGGGCCTTCCAAGAGACCCAGTACTTC	CASRAGAFQETQYF
.	TRBJ1-1	.	TRBV4-1	TGCGCCAGCAGCCAATTTGGAGAGGGGATGGCTGAAGCTTTCTTT	CASSQFGEGMAEAFF
.	TRBJ2-7	TRBD1	TRBV5-4	TGTGCCAGCAGCCCCCCAGACAGGGGCTCGTCCTACGAGCAGTACTTC	CASSPPDRGSSYEQYF
.	TRBJ1-1	.	TRBV6-1	TGTGCCAGCAGTAGACTTGCCCTTGAAGCTTTCTTT	CASSRLALEAFF
.	TRBJ2-2	TRBD1	TRBV11-3	TGTGCCAGCAGCCTACGGACAGGGCACACCGGGGAGCTGTTTTTT	CASSLRTGHTGELFF
.	TRBJ1-1	TRBD1	TRBV19	TGTGCCAGTAGTATACCTATCCCGGGACAGAGTGAAGCTTTCTTT	CASSIPIPGQSEAFF
.	TRBJ2-5	.	TRBV11-2	TGTGCCAGCAGCTTAGTAAGAGTGGAAGAGACCCAGTACTTC	CASSLVRVEETQYF
.	TRBJ2-7	.	TRBV6-5	TGTGCCAGCAGTTACTCGGGGACCGGAGACGAGCAGTACTTC	CASSYSGTGDEQYF
.	TRBJ1-1	TRBD1	TRBV19	TGTGCCAGTAGTATCACGAGACAGGGTCGGACTGAAGCTTTCTTT	CASSITRQGRTEAFF
.	TRBJ1-4	.	TRBV9	TGTGCCAGCAGCACCGGACCCCAGAGTGTAACTAATGAAAAACTGTTTTTT	CASSTGPQSVTNEKLFF
.	TRBJ2-1	.	TRBV9	TGTGCCAGCAGCGTAGTGGTTAGCTACAATGAGCAGTTCTTC	CASSVVVSYNEQFF
.	TRBJ2-2	TRBD1	TRBV28	TGTGCCAGCAGTTTACCGACAGGGGGGTCCGGGGAGCTGTTTTTT	CASSLPTGGSGELFF
once	TRBJ2-1	.	TRBV25-1	TGTGCCAGCTCCCTCGGACACGTCAATGAGCAGTTCTTC	CASSLGHVNEQFF
once	TRBJ2-1	.	TRBV7-6	TGTGCCAGCAGCTTAGCGGGAGTCTACAATGAGCAGTTCTTC	CASSLAGVYNEQFF
.	TRBJ2-3	.	TRBV2	TGTGCCAGCATAATGGGGGCGGATACGCAGTATTTT	CASIMGADTQYF
few	TRBJ2-7	TRBD2	TRBV19	TGTGCCAGTAGTAGGCCCGCGACTAGCGACTCCTACGAGCAGTACTTC	CASSRPATSDSYEQYF
.	TRBJ2-1	.	TRBV5-4	TGTGCCAGCAACTTGTCCAGAACCTACAATGAGCAGTTCTTC	CASNLSRTYNEQFF
.	TRBJ2-1	.	TRBV5-1	TGCGCCAGCAGCGAGGACTACACCTACAATGAGCAGTTCTTC	CASSEDYTYNEQFF
.	TRBJ2-3	TRBD2	TRBV13	TGTGCCAGCAGCCCCCGACGGGCGGGGGGGCCGGCCGATACGCAGTATTTT	CASSPRRAGGPADTQYF
.	TRBJ1-2	.	TRBV10-3	TGTGCCATCAGACAGGAGAACTTCAACTATGGCTACACCTTC	CAIRQENFNYGYTF
.	TRBJ2-3	.	TRBV5-1	TGCGCCAGCAGCTTGATCTGGGGTTATGAAACAGATACGCAGTATTTT	CASSLIWGYETDTQYF
.	TRBJ2-7	.	TRBV27	TGTGCCAGCAGTCCCTTGGTCCAGCAGATTAGCTACGAGCAGTACTTC	CASSPLVQQISYEQYF
.	TRBJ2-7	TRBD2	TRBV25-1	TGTGCCAGCAGTCCCTTTAGCGGGGGCTACGAGCAGTACTTC	CASSPFSGGYEQYF
.	TRBJ1-5	.	TRBV2	TGTGCCAGCAGTGAAGCCACAGGGTTAGGGAATCAGCCCCAGCATTTT	CASSEATGLGNQPQHF
.	TRBJ1-2	TRBD1	TRBV6-1	TGTGCCAGCAGTGCTTGGGACAGGGGAGACTATGGCTACACCTTC	CASSAWDRGDYGYTF
.	TRBJ1-6	TRBD1	TRBV5-1	TGCGCCAGCAGCTTGGCCGGACAGGCTTCCTATAATTCACCCCTCCACTTT	CASSLAGQASYNSPLHF
.	TRBJ2-7	.	TRBV5-4	TGTGCCAGCAGCTTGGTGGGGGCGGGCGAGCAGTACTTC	CASSLVGAGEQYF
.	TRBJ2-7	.	TRBV27	TGTGCCAGCAGTCCCGGGGGCTTCTTCGAGCAGTACTTC	CASSPGGFFEQYF